Listed here is a single T cell receptor beta chain. Time point meaning: patch test 3, about 24 weeks after DPC sensitization. The treatment is: therapeutic diphenylcyclopropenone sensitization with weekly scalp DPC. This sample is part of a study of human T cells and chemical hapten exposure. The germline V gene encodes CDR1 MDHEN and CDR2 SYDVKM. This CDR3 has 12 residues. The junction had 5 bases not matched to a gene; V was cut back by 5 bases and J by 12 bases. MiXCR, run by TCRdb on the RACE reads, gives a single entry per CDR3 protein. The sample yields tens of thousands of distinct CDR3 sequences, around 10% seen once.

This chain connects TRBV28 to TRBJ2-4; 9 nucleotides align to TRBD1. The sample was whole blood, taken in connection with sensitization to the hapten diphenylcyclopropenone (DPC). This clonotype originated in a woman aged 50 to 65 with alopecia areata. Some clones in this sample may be carry-over from other donors' samples. The chain's CDR3 is CASSLGQGSQYF. CDR3 in DNA: TGTGCCAGCAGTCTAGGACAGGGGAGTCAGTACTTC.